A selection of T cell receptor beta chains follows, all from one sample in a study of blood T cell repertoires in COVID-19. Only in-frame clones appear in the TCRdb table, and some are missing; sequencing was by immunoSEQ multiplex PCR. The table records some 320,000 clones, 80% to 90% of them present only once. The sequenced sample was PBMCs or T cells enriched from blood (not recorded which). The source is a woman aged 25 to 45 who had recovered from COVID-19. The CDR3 runs from the conserved cysteine through the conserved F or W. Fields, in order: CDR3 DNA, CDR3 protein, V gene, J gene, clone size, D gene. The D gene is left open where the match is weak. Only part of the rows carry a size: once, few, many, or a class if the clone is expanded.

cdr3_nt: TGTGCCACCTGTCAGGGACTCGGGGGCTACACCTTC
cdr3_aa: CATCQGLGGYTF
v_call: TRBV6-5
j_call: TRBJ1-2
clone_size: NA
d_call: NA

cdr3_nt: TGTGCCAGCACGACTCTGACGAACACTGAAGCTTTCTTT
cdr3_aa: CASTTLTNTEAFF
v_call: TRBV6-6
j_call: TRBJ1-1
clone_size: NA
d_call: NA

cdr3_nt: TGTGCCAGCAGTTACTCGGGCAGGCACAGTGGCTACACCTTC
cdr3_aa: CASSYSGRHSGYTF
v_call: TRBV6-5
j_call: TRBJ1-2
clone_size: NA
d_call: NA

cdr3_nt: TGCAGCGTTGAAGGTCAAGGGGTATACGAGCAGTACTTC
cdr3_aa: CSVEGQGVYEQYF
v_call: TRBV29-1
j_call: TRBJ2-7
clone_size: NA
d_call: NA

cdr3_nt: TGTGCCAGTAGTAAGGCCAGGAACAATCAGCCCCAGCATTTT
cdr3_aa: CASSKARNNQPQHF
v_call: TRBV19
j_call: TRBJ1-5
clone_size: NA
d_call: NA

cdr3_nt: TGTGCCACCTCACGGTCGGGGGGAAGCAACAAGCCCCAGCATTTT
cdr3_aa: CATSRSGGSNKPQHF
v_call: TRBV15
j_call: TRBJ1-5
clone_size: NA
d_call: NA

cdr3_nt: TGCGCCAGCAACCAGCGGGGGGCCTTAAGCACAGATACGCAGTATTTT
cdr3_aa: CASNQRGALSTDTQYF
v_call: TRBV4-3
j_call: TRBJ2-3
clone_size: NA
d_call: TRBD2

cdr3_nt: TGTGCCAGCAGCGTCGGGGTACGCTATGGCTACACCTTC
cdr3_aa: CASSVGVRYGYTF
v_call: TRBV9
j_call: TRBJ1-2
clone_size: NA
d_call: NA

cdr3_nt: TGCGCCAGCAGCCCGGGACAGGGGGCTTATGGCTACACCTTC
cdr3_aa: CASSPGQGAYGYTF
v_call: TRBV5-1
j_call: TRBJ1-2
clone_size: NA
d_call: TRBD1

cdr3_nt: TGTGCCAGCAGCTTAGCGGGCGGGCCCGGGAGGTATGGCTACACCTTC
cdr3_aa: CASSLAGGPGRYGYTF
v_call: TRBV7-9
j_call: TRBJ1-2
clone_size: NA
d_call: NA

cdr3_nt: TGTGCCAGCAGCCGACTAGCGGGGGAGACCCAGTACTTC
cdr3_aa: CASSRLAGETQYF
v_call: TRBV7-9
j_call: TRBJ2-5
clone_size: NA
d_call: TRBD2

cdr3_nt: TGTGCCAGCAGCAATCAGGGGGTGAATGGCTACACCTTC
cdr3_aa: CASSNQGVNGYTF
v_call: TRBV13
j_call: TRBJ1-2
clone_size: NA
d_call: TRBD1

cdr3_nt: TGTGCCAGCAGTGATGGGTCGGAGCTGAGCAATCAGCCCCAGCATTTT
cdr3_aa: CASSDGSELSNQPQHF
v_call: TRBV25-1
j_call: TRBJ1-5
clone_size: NA
d_call: NA

cdr3_nt: TGTGCCAGCAGCTTAGCCGGGGAGCAGTTCTTC
cdr3_aa: CASSLAGEQFF
v_call: TRBV11-2
j_call: TRBJ2-1
clone_size: NA
d_call: NA

cdr3_nt: TGTGCCAGCAGCACTGACAGGAACACTGAAGCTTTCTTT
cdr3_aa: CASSTDRNTEAFF
v_call: TRBV7-8
j_call: TRBJ1-1
clone_size: NA
d_call: NA

cdr3_nt: TGTGCCAGTAGTATCAGGGATGAAAAACTGTTTTTT
cdr3_aa: CASSIRDEKLFF
v_call: TRBV19
j_call: TRBJ1-4
clone_size: once
d_call: NA

cdr3_nt: TGTGCCAGCAGCTCCCGGGACCAAGAGACCCAGTACTTC
cdr3_aa: CASSSRDQETQYF
v_call: TRBV5-4
j_call: TRBJ2-5
clone_size: NA
d_call: NA

cdr3_nt: TGTGCCAGCAGCGAAGGGAGCTCCTATAATTCACCCCTCCACTTT
cdr3_aa: CASSEGSSYNSPLHF
v_call: TRBV9
j_call: TRBJ1-6
clone_size: once
d_call: NA

cdr3_nt: TGTGCCAGCAGCTTAGTTTTGGTGGGAGGGCCCCTCCACTTT
cdr3_aa: CASSLVLVGGPLHF
v_call: TRBV7-2
j_call: TRBJ1-6
clone_size: once
d_call: NA

cdr3_nt: TGTGCCAGCAGTTACTCGAGCATATCAAATGAAAAACTGTTTTTT
cdr3_aa: CASSYSSISNEKLFF
v_call: TRBV6-5
j_call: TRBJ1-4
clone_size: NA
d_call: NA

cdr3_nt: TGCGCCAGCAGCCACACAGTCTACTACGAGCAGTACTTC
cdr3_aa: CASSHTVYYEQYF
v_call: TRBV4-1
j_call: TRBJ2-7
clone_size: NA
d_call: NA

cdr3_nt: TGTGCCAGCAGCTTAGGCGGGACCACTGAAGCTTTCTTT
cdr3_aa: CASSLGGTTEAFF
v_call: TRBV11-2
j_call: TRBJ1-1
clone_size: NA
d_call: NA

cdr3_nt: TGTGCCAGTAGTACTCAGGGTTCCCACGAGCAGTACTTC
cdr3_aa: CASSTQGSHEQYF
v_call: TRBV19
j_call: TRBJ2-7
clone_size: once
d_call: NA

cdr3_nt: TGTGCCAGCAGCGAAGGGACTAGCCTATTCACAGATACGCAGTATTTT
cdr3_aa: CASSEGTSLFTDTQYF
v_call: TRBV9
j_call: TRBJ2-3
clone_size: NA
d_call: TRBD2

cdr3_nt: TGTGCCAGTAGTATGGGACAGGGTTTCAATCAGCCCCAGCATTTT
cdr3_aa: CASSMGQGFNQPQHF
v_call: TRBV19
j_call: TRBJ1-5
clone_size: NA
d_call: TRBD1

cdr3_nt: TGTGCCAGCAGCTTGCCGCGGGTTGGGGAAGATACGCAGTATTTT
cdr3_aa: CASSLPRVGEDTQYF
v_call: TRBV5-4
j_call: TRBJ2-3
clone_size: NA
d_call: NA

cdr3_nt: TGCAGCGTTGAAGATCGAGGCGGGGGAGGTGGCTACACCTTC
cdr3_aa: CSVEDRGGGGGYTF
v_call: TRBV29-1
j_call: TRBJ1-2
clone_size: NA
d_call: NA

cdr3_nt: TGTGCCAGCAGCTTAGCGGAACCAGGGGTCTACGAGCAGTACTTC
cdr3_aa: CASSLAEPGVYEQYF
v_call: TRBV7-8
j_call: TRBJ2-7
clone_size: NA
d_call: NA